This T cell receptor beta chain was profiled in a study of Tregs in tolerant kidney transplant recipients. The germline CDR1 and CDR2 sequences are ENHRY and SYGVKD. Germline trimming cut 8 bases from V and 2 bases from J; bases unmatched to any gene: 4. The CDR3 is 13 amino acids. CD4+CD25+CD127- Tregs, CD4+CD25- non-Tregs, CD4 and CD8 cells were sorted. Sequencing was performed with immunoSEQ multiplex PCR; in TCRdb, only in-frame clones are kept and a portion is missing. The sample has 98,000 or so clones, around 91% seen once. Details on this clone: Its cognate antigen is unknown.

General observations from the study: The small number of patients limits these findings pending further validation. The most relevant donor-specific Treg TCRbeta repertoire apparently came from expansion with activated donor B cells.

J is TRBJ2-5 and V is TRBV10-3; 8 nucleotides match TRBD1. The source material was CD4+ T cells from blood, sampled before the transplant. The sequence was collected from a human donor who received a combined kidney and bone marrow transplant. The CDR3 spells CAIRNRGQETQYF. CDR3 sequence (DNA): TGTGCCATCCGAAACAGGGGGCAAGAGACCCAGTACTTC.